This T cell receptor (beta chain) was obtained from a study of T cell repertoires in cytomegalovirus infection. Turning to the study itself: Public TCR beta signatures indicated both CMV infection and matching HLA type.

Study results and caveats: What dominated the ex vivo response were HLA-C-restricted CMV-specific TCR beta clonotypes.

TCRdb redid the calling of the reads with MiXCR, one entry per CDR3 protein. The table includes about 55,000 distinct CDR3 sequences, around 20% detected once. This clonotype was seen only a few times. Antigen: not known. Germline lookup yields CDR1 MNHNS and CDR2 SASEGT. V lost 2 bases and J 0 bases, leaving 8 bases between the germline ends. The CDR3 runs 15 residues. The receptor comes from a human donor in good health (CMV status not recorded). Some clones in this sample may be carry-over from other donors' samples. The material was CD8+ T cells from cultured PBMCs, obtained from culture after CMV antigen stimulation. V is TRBV6-1 and J is TRBJ1-5; the D is unclear. In DNA form, the CDR3 reads TGTGCCAGCAGTGAAAGCAACTATAGCAATCAGCCCCAGCATTTT. It codes for CASSESNYSNQPQHF.